In this sample, the clone carrying this T cell receptor (beta chain) turned up once. What it binds is not known. The data were produced by immunoSEQ multiplex PCR, yet TCRdb's version contains in-frame clones alone and is incomplete. The data show under 100,000 clones, about 90% seen once. This entry is derived from a study of PD-1 blockade in classical Hodgkin lymphoma. Looking at the study overall: Patients were treated with nivolumab at 3 mg/kg, and this was given intravenously every 2 weeks.

Losses at the gene ends were 3 bases for V and 8 bases for J; bases not matched to a gene: 17. The CDR3 sequence is 17 residues long. Germline CDR1 and CDR2: MDHEN and SYDVKM. Study results and limitations: Complete responders showed a baseline diversity that resembled the diversity of newly diagnosed patients. Exclusion was the outcome for patients who began nivolumab under 1 year after ASCT. The study reported lower baseline TCR diversity in newly diagnosed patients than in healthy donors.

All trial patients relapsed after autologous stem cell transplantation. The chain combines TRBV28 with TRBJ1-2; TRBD1 matches at 8 bases. This specimen was peripheral blood mononuclear cells (PBMCs), taken before the second cycle of nivolumab. The sequence was collected from a human donor with classical Hodgkin lymphoma. For the CDR3, the DNA is TGTGCCAGCAGTTTCCCTACAGGGGGGTTAGTATGGGAGGGCTACACCTTC. This translates into CASSFPTGGLVWEGYTF.